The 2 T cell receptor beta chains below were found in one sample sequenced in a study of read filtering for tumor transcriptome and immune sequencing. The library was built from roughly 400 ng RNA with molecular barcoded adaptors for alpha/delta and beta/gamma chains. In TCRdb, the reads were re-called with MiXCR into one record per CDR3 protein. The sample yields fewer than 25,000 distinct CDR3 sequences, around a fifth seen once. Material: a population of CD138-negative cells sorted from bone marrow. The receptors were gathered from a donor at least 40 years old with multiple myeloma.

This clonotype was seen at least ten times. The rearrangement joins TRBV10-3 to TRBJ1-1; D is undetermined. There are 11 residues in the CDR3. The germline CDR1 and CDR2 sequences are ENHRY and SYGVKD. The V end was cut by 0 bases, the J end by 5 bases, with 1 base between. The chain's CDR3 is CAISESTEAFF. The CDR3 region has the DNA TGTGCCATCAGTGAGTCGACTGAAGCTTTCTTT.

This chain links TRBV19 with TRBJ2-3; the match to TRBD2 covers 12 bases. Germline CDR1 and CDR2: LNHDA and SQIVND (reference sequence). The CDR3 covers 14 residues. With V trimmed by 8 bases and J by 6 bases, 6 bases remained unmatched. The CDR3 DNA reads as TGTGCCAGTGGGACTAGCGGGTTCATCGATACGCAGTATTTT. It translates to CASGTSGFIDTQYF.